This T cell receptor beta chain came from a study of neurological immune-mediated disorders. Study-level findings and limits: HTLV-1-associated myelopathy displayed the greatest TCR clonal expansion, and multiple sclerosis exhibited the smallest, lower than that of healthy controls.

After removal of 4 bases from V and 1 base from J, the junction contained 5 bases not matched to a gene. The CDR3 length is 16 residues. In germline, CDR1 is SGHRS, CDR2 YFSETQ. TCRdb reanalysed the 5' RACE reads using MiXCR and keeps one entry per CDR3 protein. The sample lists 100,000 to 150,000 distinct CDR3 sequences, roughly 3.4% occurring once. This clonotype was detected ten times or more. As yet, its antigen is unknown. The chain joins TRBV5-1 to TRBJ2-2; 9 positions match TRBD1. Sequenced: PBMCs. This TCR was recovered from a woman in her 30s with multiple sclerosis. DNA for the CDR3: TGCGCCAGCAGCGGGACAGGGTCGCGGAACACCGGGGAGCTGTTTTTT. It is translated as CASSGTGSRNTGELFF.